This T cell receptor (beta chain) was sequenced during a study of blood T cell repertoires in COVID-19. Study details: Collection of acute and convalescent COVID-19 samples took place in the United States, Italy and Spain.

Categorization into cohorts depended on clinical history that participants reported. Symptom resolution, clearance, or two negative PCRs marked donors in Cohort 3 as recovered. Germline loops: CDR1 MGHRA, CDR2 YSYEKL. The V and J ends lost 3 bases and 6 bases, in that order; junction bases with no gene match: 6. CDR3 length: 14 amino acids. Original data processing: Reference gene primers were amplified, and this amplification served to estimate nucleated cell counts. Clones were sequenced by immunoSEQ multiplex PCR, and TCRdb holds only the in-frame ones, with some missing. V, J and clone size derive from that table, while D and trimming were established from the DNA sequence. The sample holds about 380,000 clones, 88% seen once.

The chain recombines TRBV4-1 with TRBJ2-7, with TRBD1 matching over 9 bases. The specimen was PBMCs or T cells enriched from blood (not recorded which). This clonotype was obtained from a woman aged 18 to 35 who had recovered from COVID-19. As DNA, the CDR3 is TGCGCCAGCAGCCATTGGACAGGGGACAGCGAGCAGTACTTC. Protein: CASSHWTGDSEQYF.